This paragraph reports one TCR beta chain. The sample comes from a study of blood T cell repertoires in COVID-19. Some clones are missing from TCRdb's copy, which holds only in-frame ones; the method was immunoSEQ multiplex PCR. The sample records hundreds of thousands of clones, roughly 87% being singletons. The CDR3 has 15 amino acids. CDR1 is SGHTA, CDR2 FQGNSA, per germline. V lost 9 bases and J 5 bases, leaving 19 bases between the germline ends. The genes are TRBV7-2 and TRBJ2-2, with D perhaps matching TRBD2 (6 bases). The material sequenced was peripheral blood. The receptor was isolated from a human donor in a cohort sampled during active COVID-19. The CDR3 coding sequence is TGTGCCAGTTCAGGGCGGGAATCATTTACCGGGGAGCTGTTTTTT. As protein: CASSGRESFTGELFF.